The 9 T cell receptor beta chains given below trace back to one sample, sequenced in a study of cytomegalovirus exposure and HLA in healthy donors. Use of 60 Vbeta and 13 Jbeta primers characterized the PCR. Assay: immunoSEQ multiplex PCR; the TCRdb copy retains only in-frame clones and omits some. The sample lists 210,000 or so clones, about 75% seen once, with roughly 2% in the top ten. Sequencing input: PBMCs. The source of these receptors is a man between 18 and 35 years old in good health and CMV-seronegative.

V and J are TRBV11-3 and TRBJ1-1; D unclear. Germline values: CDR1 SGHNT, CDR2 YENEEA. The V and J ends lost 5 bases and 4 bases respectively, with 8 bases between them. The CDR3 loop spans 12 amino acids. The chain's CDR3 is CASSLAGTEAFF. The DNA for the CDR3 is TGTGCCAGCAGCCTGGCAGGCACTGAAGCTTTCTTT.

The chain has TRBV5-6 and TRBJ2-7, with a weak D call TRBD2 (5 bases). CDR1 is SGHDT and CDR2 is YYEEEE in the germline V gene. The CDR3 runs 13 residues. Trimming took off 0 bases at V and 7 bases at J, with 11 bases between the two ends. The CDR3 DNA reads TGTGCCAGCAGCTTGGGAGGGTCGGGGGAGCAGTACTTC. This encodes CASSLGGSGEQYF. Looking up the rest from reference TRBV5-6 and TRBJ2-7 gives the full variable domain: DAGVTQSPTHLIKTRGQQVTLRCSPKSGHDTVSWYQQALGQGPQFIFQYYEEEERQRGNFPDRFSGHQFPNYSSELNVNALLLGDSALYLCASSLGGSGEQYFGPGTRLTVT.

The V and J genes are TRBV7-9 and TRBJ1-1; 8 positions agree with TRBD1. The germline V gene encodes CDR1 SEHNR and CDR2 FQNEAQ (reference sequence). The CDR3 is 18 residues long. J lost 3 bases, V lost 5 bases, and 17 bases had no gene match. The CDR3 reads CASSPVSGRGRADTEAFF. The CDR3 DNA sequence: TGTGCCAGCAGCCCAGTCAGTGGCAGGGGGCGGGCGGACACTGAAGCTTTCTTT.

The chain combines TRBV28 with TRBJ1-2; tentatively, D is TRBD1 (6 bases). The CDR3 totals 16 residues. Germline CDR1 and CDR2: MDHEN and SYDVKM. The germline V and J ends were trimmed by 2 bases and 0 bases, with 13 bases remaining between them. The CDR3 bases are TGTGCCAGCAGTTTAGTCCAGGACAGAGCTAACTATGGCTACACCTTC. It specifies CASSLVQDRANYGYTF.

The V gene is TRBV27, the J gene TRBJ2-6; tentatively, D is TRBD2 (5 bases). Trimming took 5 bases from V and 0 from J, leaving 8 bases between them. From germline, CDR1 is MNHEY and CDR2 SMNVEV (reference sequence). This CDR3 contains 15 residues. The CDR3 sequence: CASSVRGSGANVLTF. As DNA, the CDR3 is TGTGCCAGCAGTGTCCGGGGCTCTGGGGCCAACGTCCTGACTTTC.

This chain links TRBV19 with TRBJ2-2, with 11 positions matching TRBD2. V lost 5 bases and J lost 6; bases outside the gene matches: 5. CDR1 is LNHDA and CDR2 is SQIVND in the germline V gene (reference sequence). This CDR3 region has 15 residues. Written as DNA, the CDR3 is TGTGCCAGTAGTCCTACTAGCGGGAGTCCCGGGGAGCTGTTTTTT. Amino acid sequence: CASSPTSGSPGELFF.

The V and J genes are TRBV6-9 and TRBJ2-3; TRBD2 matches 11 bases. The CDR3 has 16 residues. V lost 6 bases, J lost 6 bases, and 11 bases stayed unmatched. Per germline, CDR1 MNHGY and CDR2 SVAAGI. The CDR3 sequence is CASSSSLAGGPDTQYF. CDR3 bases: TGTGCCAGCAGCTCATCTCTAGCGGGGGGCCCTGATACGCAGTATTTT.

V gene TRBV25-1 combines with J gene TRBJ2-1; 10 nucleotides align to TRBD2. The CDR3 runs to 14 residues. CDR1 MGHDK and CDR2 SYGVNS come from the germline V gene. The J segment lost 8 bases and the V segment lost 5 bases, leaving 6 bases of the junction unmatched. DNA for the CDR3: TGTGCCAGCAGTAATAGCGGGAGGTTCCATGAGCAGTTCTTC. Amino acid sequence: CASSNSGRFHEQFF.

The J gene is TRBJ2-7, the V gene TRBV7-9; maybe TRBD1 (6 bases). The V gene lost 2 bases and the J gene lost 2 bases, with 16 bases spanning the gap. CDR1 is SEHNR, CDR2 FQNEAQ, per germline (reference sequence). The CDR3 loop spans 16 amino acids. The CDR3 sequence: CASSLPPRDKTYEQYF. In DNA, the CDR3 is TGTGCCAGCAGCTTACCTCCCCGGGACAAGACCTACGAGCAGTACTTC.